This T cell receptor beta chain was obtained from a study of shared clonotypes between healthy human individuals. Study findings and constraints: Memory subsets had estimated richness that was generally smaller than that of naive subsets.

Looked up from germline, CDR1 is LNHDA and CDR2 is SQIVND (reference sequence). V shed 5 bases, J shed 0 bases, and the junction held 4 bases outside the gene matches. This CDR3 region has 16 residues. A note on this clone: What it binds is not known.

The assay was immunoSEQ multiplex PCR, and TCRdb's table has in-frame clones only and misses some. The sample holds about 340,000 clones, around 79% seen once. This clonotype was sampled from a man aged 30-40 years in good health. Material: memory CD4+ T cells sorted from blood. Stated subset: CD45RA-negative fraction. The rearrangement links TRBV19 to TRBJ2-3; 11 bases fit TRBD2. The CDR3 sequence is CASSVSSGRSTDTQYF. The CDR3, as DNA: TGTGCCAGTAGTGTATCTAGCGGGAGGAGCACAGATACGCAGTATTTT.